This TCR beta chain derives from a study of T cell clonality in common variable immunodeficiency. Notes on the study in general: Shared TCRbeta clones were fewer between CVID subjects than controls. Fewer deletions and N-nucleotide insertions were reportedly seen in common variable immunodeficiency TCR beta sequences.

CVID and control samples used equivalent genomic DNA input. TCRdb's table, derived via immunoSEQ multiplex PCR, lists solely in-frame clones and lacks some. This sample comprises 15,000 to 20,000 clones, none seen once only. Replacement immunoglobulin had been given to every CVID subject for at least one year. This clone has a handful of counts. Its antigen is not known. The sample comprised peripheral blood mononuclear cells. The clonotype comes from a human donor with common variable immunodeficiency.

The sequenced CDR3 bases are TGCAGTGCTATGGACACCAAGAACACAGATACG. Amino acid sequence: CSAMDTKNTDT. The complete CDR3 reads CSAMDTKNTDTQYF. The genes are TRBV20-1 and TRBJ2-3, with D perhaps TRBD1 (5 bases). The read stops 3 residues short of the end of the CDR3; the missing end is completed from the germline J gene. Per germline, CDR1 DFQATT and CDR2 SNEGSKA (reference sequence). The germline V and J ends were trimmed by 4 bases and 2 bases, with 13 bases remaining between them. The CDR3 sequence is 14 residues long.